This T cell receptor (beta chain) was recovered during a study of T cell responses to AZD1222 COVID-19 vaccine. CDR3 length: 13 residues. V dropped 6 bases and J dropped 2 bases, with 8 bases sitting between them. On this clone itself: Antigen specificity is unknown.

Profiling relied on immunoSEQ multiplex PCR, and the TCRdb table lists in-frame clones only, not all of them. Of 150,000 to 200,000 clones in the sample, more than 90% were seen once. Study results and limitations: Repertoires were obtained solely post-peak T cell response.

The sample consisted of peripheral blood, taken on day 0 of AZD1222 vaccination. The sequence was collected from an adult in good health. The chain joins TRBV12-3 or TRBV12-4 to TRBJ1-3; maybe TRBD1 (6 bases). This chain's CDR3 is CASRTGPGNTIYF. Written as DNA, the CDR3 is TGTGCCAGCAGAACAGGGCCTGGAAACACCATATATTTT.